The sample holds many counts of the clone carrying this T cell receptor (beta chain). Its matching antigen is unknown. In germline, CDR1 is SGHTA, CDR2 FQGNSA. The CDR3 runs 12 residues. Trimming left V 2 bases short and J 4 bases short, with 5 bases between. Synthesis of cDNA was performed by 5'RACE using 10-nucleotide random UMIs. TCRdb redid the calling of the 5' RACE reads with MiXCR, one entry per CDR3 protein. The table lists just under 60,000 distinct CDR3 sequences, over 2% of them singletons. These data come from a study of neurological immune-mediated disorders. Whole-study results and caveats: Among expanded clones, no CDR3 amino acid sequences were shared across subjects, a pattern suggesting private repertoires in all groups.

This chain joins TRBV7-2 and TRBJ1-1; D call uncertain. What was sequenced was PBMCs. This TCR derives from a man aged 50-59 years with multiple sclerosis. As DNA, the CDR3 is TGTGCCAGCAGCTTAAAATCCACTGAAGCTTTCTTT. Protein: CASSLKSTEAFF.